This TCR beta chain was captured by sequencing in a study of graft-versus-host responses after intestinal transplantation. Whole-study context: Anti-thymocyte globulin was used for induction in all recipients, who then took tacrolimus and steroids for approximately 3 years.

The V gene's germline CDR1 is SGHTA and CDR2 FQGNSA. The germline V and J ends were trimmed by 1 base and 8 bases, with 9 bases remaining between them. There are 13 residues in the CDR3. Here immunoSEQ multiplex PCR was the method, and the copy in TCRdb shows in-frame clones only, minus some. The data show around 64,000 clones, 85% to 95% seen once. Concerning this clone: The antigen remains undetermined.

The specimen comprised unstimulated CD4+ T cells sorted from spleen or lymph node cells, sampled before transplant. The chain joins TRBV7-2 to TRBJ2-1; D could derive from TRBD1 or TRBD2 (5 bases each). The receptor's source is a human donor who was the organ donor for an intestinal transplant. CDR3 DNA sequence: TGTGCCAGCAGCTTAGTAGGGACCGATGAGCAGTTCTTC. It translates to CASSLVGTDEQFF.